Below, one T cell receptor beta chain is given with its context. Mismatch with germline at one junction end may stem from a read error. Other nucleotide sequences from this sample produce the same CDR3. This entry belongs to a study of control samples from healthy donors and cancer patients. The germline CDR1 and CDR2 sequences are LNHDA and SQIVND (reference sequence). This CDR3 contains 12 residues. Produced via immunoSEQ multiplex PCR; TCRdb's table is partial and in-frame only. The sample records tens of thousands of clones, 85% to 95% being singletons. The sequenced sample consisted of blood. This rearrangement joins TRBV19 to TRBJ1-1, with D hard to call. The receptor was isolated from a woman in her 30s in good health. CDR3 DNA sequence: TGTGCCAGTAGTATAGGTCCGACGGAAGCTTTTTTT. It codes for CASSIGPTEAFF.